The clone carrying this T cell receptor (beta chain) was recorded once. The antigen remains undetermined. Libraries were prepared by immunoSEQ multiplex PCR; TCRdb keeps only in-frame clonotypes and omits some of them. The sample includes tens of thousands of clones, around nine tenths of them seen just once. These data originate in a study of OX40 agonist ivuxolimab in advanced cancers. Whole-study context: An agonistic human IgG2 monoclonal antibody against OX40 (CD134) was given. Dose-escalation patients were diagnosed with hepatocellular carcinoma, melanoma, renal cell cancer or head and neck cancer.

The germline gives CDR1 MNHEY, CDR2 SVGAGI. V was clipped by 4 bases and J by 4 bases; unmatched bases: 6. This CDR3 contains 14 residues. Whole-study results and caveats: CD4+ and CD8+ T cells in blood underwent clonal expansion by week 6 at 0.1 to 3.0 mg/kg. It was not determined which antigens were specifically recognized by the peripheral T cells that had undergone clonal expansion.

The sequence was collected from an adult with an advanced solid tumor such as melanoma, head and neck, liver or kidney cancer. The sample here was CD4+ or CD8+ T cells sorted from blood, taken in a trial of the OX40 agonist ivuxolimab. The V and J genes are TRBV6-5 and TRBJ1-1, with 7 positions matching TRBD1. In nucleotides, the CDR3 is TGTGCCAGCAGTTCACAGGGGTTGGGCACTGAAGCTTTCTTT. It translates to CASSSQGLGTEAFF.